This T cell receptor beta chain is drawn from a study of a mutant IDH1 vaccine in newly diagnosed glioma. Study-level background: The study started vaccination 4-6 weeks after radiotherapy alone, or with temozolomide cycles. The sex distribution of treated patients was around 60% male and around 38% female, with a mean age of 40.4 years.

As regards this clone: Its specificity is not known.

Generated by immunoSEQ multiplex PCR, the TCRdb table keeps only in-frame clones and is missing some. The sample has approximately 52,000 clones, more than 75% seen once. Germline values: CDR1 SGHNT, CDR2 YYREEE (reference sequence). This CDR3 is built from 14 residues. V lost 2 bases, J lost 9 bases, and 5 bases stayed unmatched. Findings and caveats of the study: Induction of immune responses by the vaccine occurred in about 95% of patients.

Time point of the sample: week 47, end of study. A 20-mer mutant IDH1 peptide at 300 ug was injected subcutaneously with topical imiquimod. This clonotype was sampled from a woman in her forties with glioma. Some clones in this sample may be carry-over from other donors' samples. The sequences come from PBMCs, collected from a glioma patient whose treatment included an IDH1 peptide vaccine. The chain joins TRBV5-4 to TRBJ2-1, with 10 bases identical to TRBD2. CDR3 in DNA: TGTGCCAGCAGCTTCCCTAGCGGGGGTCGTGAGCAGTTCTTC. This codes for CASSFPSGGREQFF.